This TCR beta chain was profiled in a study of cytotoxic CD8 clonotypes in ibrutinib-treated CLL. Sequenced by immunoSEQ multiplex PCR; TCRdb stores in-frame clones only, minus some. The data contain 250,000 to 350,000 clones, 65% to 85% of them singletons. Material: PBMCs, obtained at disease progression, from a patient treated with ibrutinib. The source of this sequence is a human donor with chronic lymphocytic leukemia.

CDR3 in DNA: TGTGCCAGCAGCGTAGGAGGAGGGCAGCTACTGAACACTGAAGCTTTCTTT. Protein: CASSVGGGQLLNTEAFF. V and J are TRBV9 and TRBJ1-1; unclear D gene. The V end lost 0 bases, the J end lost 0 bases, and 15 bases lay between the germline ends. Per the germline V gene, CDR1 is SGDLS and CDR2 is YYNGEE. The CDR3 is 17 amino acids.